Below, one T cell receptor beta chain is given with its context. The table lists this clone with a count of one. The antigen it recognizes is unknown. Per-nucleotide qualities are absent, and no much larger clonotype sits a single base away. The sample belongs to a study of radiation and T cells in renal cell carcinoma (TCRdb year 2020). Broadly, across the study: The samples were drawn from a clinical trial, where primary renal cell carcinomas were treated with 15 Gy of stereotactic body radiation therapy and then removed by nephrectomy 4 weeks afterward. A total of some 55 samples underwent TCR beta sequencing, made up of roughly 26 tumors and about 27 peripheral blood samples. A total of about 4 million unique CDR3 nucleotide sequences, encoding 2.8 million or so unique CDR3 amino acid sequences, were found across all 50 or so samples. The research as a whole found: Blood repertoire dynamics were not followed beyond 4 weeks after treatment. In blood, the top tumor clonotypes increased from baseline to 2 weeks after radiation and then shrank by 4 weeks, which suggests a temporary expansion of tumor-resident clones. No pretreatment tumor biopsies were available, so the baseline intratumoral presence of clonotypes could not be determined. Effects of radiation dose or scheduling on the TCR repertoire could not be addressed with the single-armed trial design.

The CDR3 goes from the cysteine to the phenylalanine over 17 residues. Just the 51-base CDR3 DNA is kept, in frame starting at base 1. The V end gives up 1 base and the J end 2 bases, leaving 2 bases in the junction not matched to a gene. The germline V gene supplies CDR1 SNHLY and CDR2 FYNNEI. The immunoSEQ kit was used, according to the manufacturer's recommendations, to generate TCR beta libraries from genomic DNA. Library preparation used a first multiplex PCR with proprietary primers, then a second PCR adding unique barcodes, with bead cleanups after each round. Each sample batch included a kit-provided positive control reaction and a negative control reaction. The final libraries were assessed on an Agilent 4200 TapeStation D1000 ScreenTape, pooled by volume, and quantified by qPCR. An Illumina NextSeq500 fitted with a MidOutput 150-cycle cartridge performed the sequencing, running 156 Read1 cycles and 15 Index1 cycles with the kit's custom primers. The pooled library was loaded at 1.0 pM, with a 20% PhiX control spiked in. Concerning the study's data processing: Vendor-processed data were analyzed in R, and a clonotype was defined as all T cells sharing the same CDR3 nucleotide sequence. For clone abundance analyses, frequencies were normalized to the 10,000 most abundant clones per sample. Public T cell clones, which averaged fewer than five per sample, were excluded before analysis. Tumor-enriched and baseline blood-enriched clonotypes were defined by at least a 32-fold difference in abundance between compartments. A beta-binomial differential abundance model was applied to find clonotypes that expanded or contracted between blood time points. Tumor-blood repertoire similarity was measured with the Baroni-Urbani and Buser coefficient, and groups were compared using two-tailed Wilcoxon tests in R. Imported from immuneACCESS, the table was reduced by TCRdb to in-frame sequences with V and J called. These copies leave out some clones; in studies compared against another copy, an unresolved V gene accounts for under half, and the cause of the remainder is not known. D and trimming were read from the DNA, whereas the V and J calls and clone size are those reported in that table. The sample data list approximately 61,000 clones, and about 80% of these were observed just once. Roughly 7% of the sample rests with the top ten.

The label giving this sample's time point can be read as: blood 2 weeks post-SBRT. What the treatment or condition label conveys for this sample: 15 Gy SBRT to primary tumor, nephrectomy 4 weeks later. To follow tumor-enriched clonotypes, peripheral blood was collected serially from radiation-treated patients at baseline and again at 2 weeks and 4 weeks after SBRT. Every patient had renal cell carcinoma of clear cell pathology. The QIAamp DNA Blood Mini Kit (Qiagen) was used to prepare genomic DNA for TCR sequencing. The analyses included only samples that passed all quality control checks. The sample was blood, taken from a patient whose treatment included radiotherapy and nephrectomy. The chain uses TRBV2 and TRBJ1-6; TRBD1 agrees with 10 junctional bases. The sequence was obtained from a man in his 60s with renal cell carcinoma. The CDR3 reads CASSEGQGAAYNSPLHF. The base sequence is TGTGCCAGCAGTGAAGGACAGGGGGCCGCCTATAATTCACCCCTCCACTTT.